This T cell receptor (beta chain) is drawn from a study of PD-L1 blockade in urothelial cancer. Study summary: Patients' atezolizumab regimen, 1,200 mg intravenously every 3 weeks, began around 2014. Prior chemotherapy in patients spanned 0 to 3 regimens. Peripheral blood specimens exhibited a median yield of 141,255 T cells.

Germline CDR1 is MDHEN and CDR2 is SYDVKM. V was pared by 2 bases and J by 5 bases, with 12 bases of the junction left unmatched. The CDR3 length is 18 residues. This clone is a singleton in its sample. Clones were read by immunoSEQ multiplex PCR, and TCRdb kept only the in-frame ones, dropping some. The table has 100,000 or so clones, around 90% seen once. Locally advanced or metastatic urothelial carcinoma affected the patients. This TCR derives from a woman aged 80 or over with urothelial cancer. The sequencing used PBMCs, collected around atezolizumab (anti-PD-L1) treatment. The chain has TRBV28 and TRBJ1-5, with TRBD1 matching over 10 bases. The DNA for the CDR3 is TGTGCCAGCAGTTTAACCGGGACAGGGGTCTCCTACGATCAGCCCCAGCATTTT. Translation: CASSLTGTGVSYDQPQHF.